This paragraph covers one T cell receptor beta chain sequence. Its antigen is still unknown. It was with 60 Vbeta and 13 Jbeta primers that the PCR ran. Here immunoSEQ multiplex PCR was the method, and the copy in TCRdb shows in-frame clones only, minus some. Found here are 110,000 or so clones, more than 70% of them singletons; the top ten hold 15% to 20%. The data were obtained in a study of cytomegalovirus exposure and HLA in healthy donors. Study overall: From about 179 million T cells, an earlier analysis saw approximately 110 million unique TCR beta sequences.

Study-level points and caveats: For presence/absence analyses, sequencing depth was assumed to be roughly uniform across donors.

The TCR comes from a man aged 50 to 59 in good health and CMV-seropositive. Sequenced sample: PBMCs.

CDR3 DNA: TGCGCCAGCAGCAAGACTAGCGGGGGTAGGGAGACCCAGTACTTC. Translating gives CASSKTSGGRETQYF. The chain employs TRBV5-1 and TRBJ2-5; 12 bases line up with TRBD2. The CDR3 totals 15 residues. Germline-derived CDR1 and CDR2 are SGHRS and YFSETQ. V was pared by 4 bases and J by 5 bases, with 6 bases of the junction left unmatched.